This T cell receptor (beta chain) comes out of a study of blood T cell repertoires in COVID-19. Study members were between about 18 and 95 years old and lived in around 24 US regions. TCRdb's copy holds only in-frame clones and misses some; the assay was immunoSEQ multiplex PCR. Altogether about 400,000 clones are present, roughly 89% being singletons, with the ten largest covering 1.5% to 2%. In germline, CDR1 is SGHAT, CDR2 FQNNGV. This CDR3 is 12 amino acids long. Trimming left V 5 bases short and J 7 bases short, with 11 bases between. This receptor was obtained from a woman aged 30 to 39 who had recovered from COVID-19. Specimen: PBMCs or T cells enriched from blood (not recorded which). The chain combines TRBV11-2 with TRBJ1-2; D possibly corresponds to TRBD1 (5 bases). CDR3 in amino acids: CASSGRQIGYTF. The CDR3 DNA follows: TGTGCCAGCAGCGGAAGACAGATTGGCTACACCTTC.